What follows are 19 T cell receptor beta chains derived from one specimen sequenced in a study of T-cell memory formation after mild COVID-19. Via MiXCR, TCRdb re-called the 5' RACE reads, giving one row per CDR3 protein. The repertoire consists of roughly 110,000 distinct CDR3 sequences, with approximately 14% occurring once and the leading ten covering approximately 43%. Specimen: PBMCs or a T cell subset sorted from them (not recorded which). The receptors here all came from a man between 18 and 29 years old who had mild COVID-19 (a few samples of this study predate the infection). Cell type and time point are not known.

This chain uses TRBV5-1 with TRBJ1-6; D is unresolved. This CDR3 is built from 14 residues. Germline V gene data show CDR1 as SGHRS and CDR2 as YFSETQ. V was pared by 6 bases and J by 10 bases, with 17 bases between. Here the CDR3 DNA reads TGCGCCAGCAACCCAGGTACTGCTTCGTCACCCCTCCACTTT. It translates to CASNPGTASSPLHF.

This clonotype showed up just a few times. This chain joins TRBV5-1 and TRBJ2-6; no firm D call. The CDR3 spans 15 residues. V lost 0 bases and J lost 4, with 8 bases in between. CDR1 and CDR2 from the germline V gene are SGHRS and YFSETQ. CDR3 coding DNA: TGCGCCAGCAGCTTGGCGGTTTTGGGGGCCAACGTCCTGACTTTC. Protein: CASSLAVLGANVLTF.

This clonotype appeared a single time. This chain joins TRBV9 and TRBJ2-3; 8 nucleotides match TRBD2. This CDR3 has 15 amino acids. The V segment lost 1 base and the J segment 5 bases; nucleotides outside the gene matches: 6. In germline, CDR1 is SGDLS, CDR2 YYNGEE. Here the CDR3 DNA reads TGTGCCAGCAGCGTACCCGGGGGGGCCGAAGATACGCAGTATTTT. Translated, it gives CASSVPGGAEDTQYF.

The chain uses TRBV15 and TRBJ2-1, with 7 bases fitting TRBD2. The CDR3 runs to 13 residues. The V gene's germline CDR1 is LNHNV and CDR2 YYDKDF (reference sequence). The ends lost 5 bases at V and 6 bases at J; junction bases unmatched: 4. The CDR3 DNA is TGTGCCACCAGCTACGGGGGGATCAATGAGCAGTTCTTC. Its translation is CATSYGGINEQFF. Variable domain in full (rest from reference TRBV15 and TRBJ2-1): DAMVIQNPRYQVTQFGKPVTLSCSQTLNHNVMYWYQQKSSQAPKLLFHYYDKDFNNEADTPDNFQSRRPNTSFCFLDIRSPGLGDTAMYLCATSYGGINEQFFGPGTRLTVL.

Only a few counts were recorded for this clonotype. J is TRBJ2-3 and V is TRBV7-6; D unresolved. The CDR3 runs to 16 residues. From germline, CDR1 is SGHVS and CDR2 FNYEAQ. Trimming removed 0 bases from V and 2 bases from J, with 12 bases in between. The CDR3 DNA reads as TGTGCCAGCAGCTTAGCGGGCCAGGACGACACAGATACGCAGTATTTT. It is translated as CASSLAGQDDTDTQYF. The whole variable domain, filled in from reference TRBV7-6 and TRBJ2-3, reads GAGVSQSPRYKVTKRGQDVALRCDPISGHVSLYWYRQALGQGPEFLTYFNYEAQQDKSGLPNDRFSAERPEGSISTLTIQRTEQRDSAMYRCASSLAGQDDTDTQYFGPGTRLTVL.

This clonotype was observed a handful of times. This sequence joins TRBV30 and TRBJ2-5, with TRBD2 matching over 7 bases. The CDR3 is 14 residues long. Germline loops: CDR1 GTSNPN, CDR2 SVGIG (reference sequence). V shed 3 bases and J 2 bases; nucleotides not matched to a gene: 6. This CDR3 reads CAWSQSSGQETQYF. CDR3 sequence (DNA): TGTGCCTGGAGCCAATCTAGCGGTCAAGAGACCCAGTACTTC.

The chain joins TRBV12-3 or TRBV12-4 to TRBJ2-3; a weak D match, TRBD1 (5 bases). V was clipped by 2 bases and J by 2 bases, with 17 bases between them. This CDR3 comprises 17 residues. CDR3 nucleotide sequence: TGTGCCAGCAGTTTAATGGGCAGGGCCGATATCACAGATACGCAGTATTTT. Amino acids: CASSLMGRADITDTQYF.

This clonotype has more than one count but fewer than ten. CDR3 sequence: CASSLLGQGRQDTQYF. CDR3 coding DNA: TGTGCCAGCAGTTTGTTGGGACAGGGAAGGCAAGATACGCAGTATTTT. The gene calls are TRBV27 and TRBJ2-3; TRBD1 matches 9 bases. This CDR3 spans 16 amino acids. The germline V gene has CDR1 MNHEY and CDR2 SMNVEV (reference sequence). V lost 3 bases and J lost 5; bases outside the gene matches: 9.

The sample holds a few counts of this clonotype. This chain joins TRBV11-2 and TRBJ1-2; TRBD1 agrees at 9 bases. V lost 5 bases, J lost 4 bases, and 11 bases stayed unmatched. The germline gives CDR1 SGHAT, CDR2 FQNNGV. The CDR3 contains 16 residues. In DNA, the CDR3 is TGTGCCAGCAGCCAGAGGGGACAGGGACGGGGCTATGGCTACACCTTC. Amino acid sequence: CASSQRGQGRGYGYTF. Complete variable domain (other parts from reference TRBV11-2 and TRBJ1-2): EAGVAQSPRYKIIEKRQSVAFWCNPISGHATLYWYQQILGQGPKLLIQFQNNGVVDDSQLPKDRFSAERLKGVDSTLKIQPAKLEDSAVYLCASSQRGQGRGYGYTFGSGTRLTVV.

This clonotype was detected only once. The rearrangement joins TRBV20-1 to TRBJ1-5; TRBD1 is a possible D gene (6 bases). There are 18 residues in the CDR3. CDR1 and CDR2 from the germline V gene are DFQATT and SNEGSKA (reference sequence). Deletions cut 0 bases from V and 2 bases from J, with 20 bases between. The CDR3 sequence: CSARDRGTVSYGNQPQHF. CDR3 sequence (DNA): TGCAGTGCTAGAGATAGGGGGACTGTTAGTTATGGCAATCAGCCCCAGCATTTT.

V usage is TRBV29-1 and J usage is TRBJ2-7; D remains unclear. V gave up 3 bases and J gave up 1 base, with 10 bases separating them. This CDR3 has 13 amino acids. In germline, CDR1 is SQVTM, CDR2 ANQGSEA. The CDR3 coding sequence is TGCAGCGTTGAGCAGCCCAATTCCTACGAGCAGTACTTC. Its protein product is CSVEQPNSYEQYF.

The sample holds a few counts of this clonotype. The chain recombines TRBV6-5 with TRBJ1-2; D unresolved. This CDR3 comprises 16 residues. The V gene lost 5 bases and the J gene lost 2 bases, with 18 bases spanning the gap. The germline CDR1 and CDR2 sequences are MNHEY and SVGAGI. The chain's CDR3 is CASSPQDYFPNYGYTF. The CDR3 coding sequence is TGTGCCAGCAGTCCGCAAGACTACTTTCCCAACTATGGCTACACCTTC.

The CDR3 DNA follows: TGCGCCAGCAGCTTGTCCCGGGACAGGGGGCTCGATGAGCAGTTCTTC. Translating gives CASSLSRDRGLDEQFF. The rearrangement joins TRBV5-1 to TRBJ2-1; 12 bases fit TRBD1. V lost 1 base to trimming and J lost 8 bases; unmatched junction nucleotides: 7. CDR1 is SGHRS and CDR2 is YFSETQ in the germline V gene. This CDR3 has 16 residues.

This clonotype was found many times. V usage is TRBV7-2 and J usage is TRBJ2-2, with TRBD2 matching over 9 bases. Per the germline V gene, CDR1 is SGHTA and CDR2 is FQGNSA. V was clipped by 5 bases and J by 6 bases; unmatched bases: 7. There are 15 residues in the CDR3. The CDR3 nucleotides are TGTGCCAGCAGCCCACAAGCGGGGGGATCCGGGGAGCTGTTTTTT. Amino acids: CASSPQAGGSGELFF.

The genes are TRBV7-2 and TRBJ1-1; D is ambiguous. V lost 1 base, J lost 3 bases, and 6 bases lay in between. The germline V gene encodes CDR1 SGHTA and CDR2 FQGNSA. The CDR3 covers 13 residues. CDR3 nucleotide sequence: TGTGCCAGCAGCTTAGGGAAATACACTGAAGCTTTCTTT. Its protein product is CASSLGKYTEAFF. The full variable domain, completed using reference TRBV7-2 and TRBJ1-1, is GAGVSQSPSNKVTEKGKDVELRCDPISGHTALYWYRQSLGQGLEFLIYFQGNSAPDKSGLPSDRFSAERTGGSVSTLTIQRTQQEDSAVYLCASSLGKYTEAFFGQGTRLTVV.

The chain combines TRBV24-1 with TRBJ2-2; D not resolved. This CDR3 is 15 amino acids long. The V gene lost 4 bases and the J gene lost 6 bases, with 14 bases spanning the gap. Per the germline V gene, CDR1 is KGHDR and CDR2 is SFDVKD. The CDR3 protein is CATSEGKYASGELFF. The DNA for the CDR3 is TGTGCCACCAGTGAAGGAAAGTATGCTTCCGGGGAGCTGTTTTTT.

The chain joins TRBV7-3 to TRBJ2-3; D uncertain. CDR3 length equals 13 residues. Germline assignment: CDR1 SGHTA and CDR2 FQGTGA. V was trimmed by 3 bases and J by 4 bases, leaving 8 bases between them. The chain's CDR3 is CASSLAGPDTQYF. The CDR3, as DNA: TGTGCCAGCAGCTTGGCTGGGCCAGATACGCAGTATTTT.

This clonotype was detected a few times. The V call is TRBV7-9, the J call TRBJ1-1; 8 positions match TRBD1. The CDR3 has 15 residues. V shed 3 bases, J shed 1 base, and the junction held 4 bases outside the gene matches. CDR1 SEHNR and CDR2 FQNEAQ come from the germline V gene (reference sequence). Written as DNA, the CDR3 is TGTGCCAGCAGCTTCCTGACAGGGGAGAACACTGAAGCTTTCTTT. Its protein product is CASSFLTGENTEAFF.

This clonotype was found a few times. The chain joins TRBV7-6 to TRBJ2-7, with a tentative D call TRBD1 (6 bases). Trimming pared 1 base from V and 3 bases from J, leaving 13 bases between. The germline V gene encodes CDR1 SGHVS and CDR2 FNYEAQ. The CDR3 consists of 15 residues. CDR3 bases: TGTGCCAGCAGCTTAGGGTTCGGGGACAACTACGAGCAGTACTTC. It encodes CASSLGFGDNYEQYF.